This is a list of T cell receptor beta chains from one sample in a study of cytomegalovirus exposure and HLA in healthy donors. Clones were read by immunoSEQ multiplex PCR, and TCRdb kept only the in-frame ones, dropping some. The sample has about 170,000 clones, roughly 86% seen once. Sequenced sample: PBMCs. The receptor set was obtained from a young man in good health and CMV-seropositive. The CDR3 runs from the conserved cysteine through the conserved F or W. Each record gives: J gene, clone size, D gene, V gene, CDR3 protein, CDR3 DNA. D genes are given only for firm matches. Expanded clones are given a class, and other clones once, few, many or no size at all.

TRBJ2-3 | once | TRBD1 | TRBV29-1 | CSVAGQGRTDTQYF | TGCAGCGTTGCGGGACAGGGGAGGACAGATACGCAGTATTTT
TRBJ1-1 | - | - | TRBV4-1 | CASSRGVSTEAFF | TGCGCCAGCAGCCGCGGCGTGAGTACTGAAGCTTTCTTT
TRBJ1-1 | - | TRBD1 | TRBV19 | CASRVPGQVKNTEAFF | TGTGCCAGTAGGGTCCCGGGACAGGTGAAGAACACTGAAGCTTTCTTT
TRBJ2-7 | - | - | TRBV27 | CASSLEPGSFYEQYF | TGTGCCAGCAGTTTAGAACCCGGGAGTTTCTACGAGCAGTACTTC
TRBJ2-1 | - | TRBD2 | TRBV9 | CASSVGQAGVLFF | TGTGCCAGCAGCGTAGGCCAAGCGGGAGTTCTTTTCTTC
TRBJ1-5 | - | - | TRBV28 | CASSLFRGALGNQPQHF | TGTGCCAGCAGTTTATTCCGGGGGGCCTTAGGCAATCAGCCCCAGCATTTT
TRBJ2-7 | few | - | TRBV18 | CASSPPSLSSYEQYF | TGTGCCAGCTCACCACCTTCTCTAAGCTCCTACGAGCAGTACTTC
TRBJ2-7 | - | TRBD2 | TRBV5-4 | CASSVDTSGILEQYF | TGTGCCAGCAGCGTAGATACTAGCGGGATTTTAGAGCAGTACTTC
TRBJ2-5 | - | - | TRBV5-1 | CASSLGQQETQYF | TGCGCCAGCAGCTTGGGACAACAAGAGACCCAGTACTTC
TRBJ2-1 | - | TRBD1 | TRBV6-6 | CASRPEDRAHNEQFF | TGTGCCAGCAGACCCGAAGACAGGGCCCACAATGAGCAGTTCTTC